This T cell receptor (beta chain) was documented in a study of CD8 T cells in ankylosing spondylitis. Study-wide results and caveats: Peripheral blood samples showed relatively rare disease-linked clones, and these clones were CD8+. Seemingly distinctive of ankylosing spondylitis blood was a TCR beta motif formed by eight highly homologous variants. Before this, some motif variants had been reported in reactive arthritis synovial fluid and blood.

This CDR3 contains 16 residues. The ends lost 4 bases at V and 7 bases at J; junction bases unmatched: 16. Germline V gene data show CDR1 as SGDLS and CDR2 as YYNGEE. Note on this clonotype: What it binds is unknown.

Each TCR beta library was made by quantitative 5'-RACE that incorporated molecular barcodes. TCRdb analysed the 5' RACE reads with MiXCR anew, one entry per CDR3 protein. Of 300,000 to 400,000 distinct CDR3 sequences listed, 20% are singletons. This receptor was identified in a male donor with ankylosing spondylitis or in good health (not recorded which). This chain connects TRBV9 to TRBJ2-5; TRBD1 matches 7 bases. The sequenced sample was blood, either unsorted or a sorted T cell fraction (not recorded which). CDR3 nucleotide sequence: TGTGCCAGCAGCCCCCGTCACAGGGGCCCGTGGGGGACCCAGTACTTC. Its translation is CASSPRHRGPWGTQYF.